This TCR beta chain appears in the sequencing data of a study of Ad26.COV2.S vaccination and SARS-CoV-2 variants. With 8 bases removed from V and 4 bases from J, the gap between germline ends came to 18 bases. This CDR3 contains 15 residues. Per germline, CDR1 WSHSY and CDR2 SAAADI. In the case of this clone: Its antigen is not identified.

Study-wide results and limits: Reports say spike-specific CD8+ and CD4+ T cell responses covered substantial breadth after vaccination.

Clones were sequenced by immunoSEQ multiplex PCR, and TCRdb holds only the in-frame ones, with some missing. The repertoire holds around 300,000 clones, with around 88% as singletons. Treatment specified: over 15 received Ad26.COV2.S at low or high dose, single or two shots; about five received placebo; per-sample allocation not given. Collection of the samples took place on day 63 after the first injection of vaccine or placebo. The sample here was peripheral blood, taken in a trial of Ad26.COV2.S vaccine versus placebo. The chain couples TRBV10-2 to TRBJ2-1, with D tentatively TRBD2 (6 bases). The TCR sequence derives from a person aged 18-60 years who received the Ad26.COV2.S COVID-19 vaccine or a placebo. This CDR3 reads CASGTLEAGYNEQFF. The CDR3 DNA reads as TGCGCCAGCGGGACCCTTGAAGCGGGTTACAATGAGCAGTTCTTC.